This T cell receptor beta chain came from a study of beta chain features in type 1 diabetes. Study outcomes and limitations: Shorter TCRB CDR3s, moderately but significantly so, were found in Type 1 diabetes patients in all four CD4+ subsets.

The study reverse transcribed the entire isolated RNA, so it sequenced expressed TCRB transcripts. Roughly 3.5 million reads per sample were averaged for naive, central memory and regulatory samples. Assay: immunoSEQ multiplex PCR; the TCRdb copy retains only in-frame clones and omits some. The repertoire has 250,000 to 350,000 clones, 13% to 15% of them found once; the top ten carry about 0.016%. Per donor, one heparinised blood draw averaged approximately 120 mL. Populations obtained by sorting all exceeded 95% purity. Germline-derived CDR1 and CDR2 are MGHDK and SYGVNS. The CDR3 contains 18 residues. V lost 3 bases, J lost 8 bases, and 26 bases lay in between. With regard to this clone: Its antigen remains unknown.

The origin of this receptor is a man aged 30 to 39 with type 1 diabetes. Sequencing was carried out using naive CD4+ T cells from blood. The chain is built from TRBV25-1 and TRBJ2-1, with D possibly being TRBD2 (6 bases). CDR3 in DNA: TGTGCCAGCAGTGACCTTACCTGGGGACTCGGGGTGCACGATGAGCAGTTCTTC. It codes for CASSDLTWGLGVHDEQFF.